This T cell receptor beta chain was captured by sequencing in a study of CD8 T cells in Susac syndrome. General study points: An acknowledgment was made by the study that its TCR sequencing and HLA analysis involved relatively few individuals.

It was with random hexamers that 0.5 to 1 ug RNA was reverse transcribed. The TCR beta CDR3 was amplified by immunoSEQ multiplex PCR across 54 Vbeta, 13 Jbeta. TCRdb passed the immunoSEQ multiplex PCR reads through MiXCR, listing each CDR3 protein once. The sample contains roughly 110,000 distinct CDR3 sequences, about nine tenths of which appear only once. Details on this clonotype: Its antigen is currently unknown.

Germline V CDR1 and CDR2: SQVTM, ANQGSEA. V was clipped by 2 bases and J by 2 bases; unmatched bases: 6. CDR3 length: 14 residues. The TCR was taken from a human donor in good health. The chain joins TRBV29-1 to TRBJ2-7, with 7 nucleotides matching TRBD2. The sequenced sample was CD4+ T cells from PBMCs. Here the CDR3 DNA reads TGCAGCGTTGAAAAACGGAGCGGGACCTACGAGCAGTACTTC. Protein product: CSVEKRSGTYEQYF.